This T cell receptor beta chain was identified in a study of blood T cell repertoires in COVID-19. V shed 6 bases and J shed 7 bases, with 12 bases lying between them. The CDR3 totals 13 residues. The method was immunoSEQ multiplex PCR; TCRdb's version includes in-frame clones alone and lacks a portion of them. This repertoire shows 150,000 to 200,000 clones, 80% found once; its top ten account for 6%. The cohort comprised adults aged about 18 to 89 years residing in approximately 25 US areas. Two negative PCRs, clearance, or symptom resolution were required of recovered Cohort 3 donors. The rearrangement joins TRBV12-3 or TRBV12-4 to TRBJ1-4, with a possible D match to TRBD1 (5 bases). The receptor was derived from a middle-aged man who had recovered from COVID-19. Source material: PBMCs or T cells enriched from blood (not recorded which). This CDR3 is CASRGQGIEKLFF. The CDR3 DNA reads TGTGCCAGCAGGGGGCAGGGTATTGAAAAACTGTTTTTT.